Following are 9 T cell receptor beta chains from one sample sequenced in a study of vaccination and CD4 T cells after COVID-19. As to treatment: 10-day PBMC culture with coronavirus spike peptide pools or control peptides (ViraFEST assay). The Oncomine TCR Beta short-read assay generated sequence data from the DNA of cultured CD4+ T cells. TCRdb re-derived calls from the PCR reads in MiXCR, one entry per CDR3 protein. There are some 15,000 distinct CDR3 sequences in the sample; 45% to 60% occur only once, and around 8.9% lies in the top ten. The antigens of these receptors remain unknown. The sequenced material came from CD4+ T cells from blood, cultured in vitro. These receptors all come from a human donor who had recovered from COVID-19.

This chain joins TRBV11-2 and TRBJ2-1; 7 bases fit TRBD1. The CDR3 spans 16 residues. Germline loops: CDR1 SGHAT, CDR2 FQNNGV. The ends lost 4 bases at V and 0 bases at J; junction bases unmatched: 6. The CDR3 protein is CASSSSTGVSYNEQFF. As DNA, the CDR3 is TGTGCCAGCAGCTCCTCAACAGGGGTCTCCTACAATGAGCAGTTCTTC.

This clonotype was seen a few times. The CDR3 DNA is TGTGCCACCAGTGATATGGAGGGAGAGAACACTGAAGCTTTCTTT. This encodes CATSDMEGENTEAFF. This chain joins TRBV24-1 and TRBJ1-1, with D hard to call. Trimming pared 3 bases from V and 1 base from J, leaving 11 bases between. This CDR3 is built from 15 residues. Per germline, CDR1 KGHDR and CDR2 SFDVKD.

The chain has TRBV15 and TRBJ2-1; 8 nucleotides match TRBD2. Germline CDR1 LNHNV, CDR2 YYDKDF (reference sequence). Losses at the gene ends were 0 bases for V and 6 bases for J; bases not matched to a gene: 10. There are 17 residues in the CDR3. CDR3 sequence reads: CATSRDPGLAGFNEQFF. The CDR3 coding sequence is TGTGCCACCAGCAGAGATCCCGGGCTAGCGGGCTTCAATGAGCAGTTCTTC.

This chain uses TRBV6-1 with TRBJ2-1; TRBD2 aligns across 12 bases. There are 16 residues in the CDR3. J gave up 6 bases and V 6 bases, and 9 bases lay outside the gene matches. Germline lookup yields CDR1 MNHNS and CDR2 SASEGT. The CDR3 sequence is CASSPTGLAGPNEQFF. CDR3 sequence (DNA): TGTGCCAGCAGCCCTACCGGACTAGCGGGACCCAATGAGCAGTTCTTC.

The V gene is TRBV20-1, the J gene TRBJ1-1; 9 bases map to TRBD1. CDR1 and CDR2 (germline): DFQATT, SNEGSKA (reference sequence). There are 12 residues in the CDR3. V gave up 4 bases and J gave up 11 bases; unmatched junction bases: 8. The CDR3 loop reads CSAKDRGWGAFF. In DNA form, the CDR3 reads TGCAGTGCTAAGGACAGGGGTTGGGGGGCTTTCTTT.

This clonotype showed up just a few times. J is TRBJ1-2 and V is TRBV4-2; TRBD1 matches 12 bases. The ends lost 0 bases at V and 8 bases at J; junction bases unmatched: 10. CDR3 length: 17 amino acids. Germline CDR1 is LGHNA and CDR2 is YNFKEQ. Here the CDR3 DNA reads TGTGCCAGCAGCCAAGATTCCGTCGGGGACAGGGGGCAAGGCTACACCTTC. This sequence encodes CASSQDSVGDRGQGYTF.

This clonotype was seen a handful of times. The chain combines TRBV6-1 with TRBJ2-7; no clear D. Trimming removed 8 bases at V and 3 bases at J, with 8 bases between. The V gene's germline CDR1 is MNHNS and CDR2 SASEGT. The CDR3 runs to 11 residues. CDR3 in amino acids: CASAGGYEQYF. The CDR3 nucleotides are TGTGCCAGCGCCGGCGGCTACGAGCAGTACTTC.

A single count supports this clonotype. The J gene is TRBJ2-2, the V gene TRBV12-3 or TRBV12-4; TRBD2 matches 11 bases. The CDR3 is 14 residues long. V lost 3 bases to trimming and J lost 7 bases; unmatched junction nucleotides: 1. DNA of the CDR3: TGTGCCAGCAGTTTGGGACTAGCGGTCGGGGAGCTGTTTTTT. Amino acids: CASSLGLAVGELFF.

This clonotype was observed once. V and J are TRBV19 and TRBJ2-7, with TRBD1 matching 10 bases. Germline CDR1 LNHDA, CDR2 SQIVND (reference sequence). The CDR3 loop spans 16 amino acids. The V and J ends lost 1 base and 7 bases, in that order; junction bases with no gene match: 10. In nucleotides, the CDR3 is TGTGCCAGTAGTATAGTCTTGGACAGGGGGATGGGTGAGCAGTACTTC. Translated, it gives CASSIVLDRGMGEQYF.